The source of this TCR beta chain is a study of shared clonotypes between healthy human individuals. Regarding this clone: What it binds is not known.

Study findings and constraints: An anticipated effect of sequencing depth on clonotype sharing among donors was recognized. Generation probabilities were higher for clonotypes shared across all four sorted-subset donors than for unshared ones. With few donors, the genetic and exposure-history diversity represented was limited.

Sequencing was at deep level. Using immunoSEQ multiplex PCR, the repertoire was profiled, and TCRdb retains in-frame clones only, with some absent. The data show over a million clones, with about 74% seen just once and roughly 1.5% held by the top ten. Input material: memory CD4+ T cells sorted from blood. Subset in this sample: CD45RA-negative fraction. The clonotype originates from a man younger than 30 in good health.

In DNA, the CDR3 is TGTGCCAGCAGCTTAAACAGGGGGAACTATGGCTACACCTTC. It codes for CASSLNRGNYGYTF. V and J are TRBV5-6 and TRBJ1-2; 8 bases match TRBD1. Germline CDR1 reads SGHDT; CDR2 reads YYEEEE. The CDR3 loop spans 14 amino acids. J lost 2 bases, V lost 2 bases, and 2 bases had no gene match.